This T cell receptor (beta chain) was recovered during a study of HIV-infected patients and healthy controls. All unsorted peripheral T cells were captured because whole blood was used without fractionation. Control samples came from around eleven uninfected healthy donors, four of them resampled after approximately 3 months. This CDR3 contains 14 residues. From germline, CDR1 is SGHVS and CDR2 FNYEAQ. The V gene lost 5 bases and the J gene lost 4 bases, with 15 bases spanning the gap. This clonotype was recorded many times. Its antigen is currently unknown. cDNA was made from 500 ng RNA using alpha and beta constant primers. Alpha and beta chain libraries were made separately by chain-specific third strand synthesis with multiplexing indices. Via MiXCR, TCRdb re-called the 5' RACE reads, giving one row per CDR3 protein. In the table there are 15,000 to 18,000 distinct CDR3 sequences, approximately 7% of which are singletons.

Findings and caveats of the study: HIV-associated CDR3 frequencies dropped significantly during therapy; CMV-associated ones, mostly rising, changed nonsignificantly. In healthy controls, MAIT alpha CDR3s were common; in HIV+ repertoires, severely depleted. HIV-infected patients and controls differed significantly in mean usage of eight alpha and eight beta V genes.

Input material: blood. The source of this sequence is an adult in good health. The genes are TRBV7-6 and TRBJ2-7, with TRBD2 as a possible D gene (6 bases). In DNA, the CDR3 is TGTGCCAGCAGCATGACTAGTTTCGGGTACGAGCAGTACTTC. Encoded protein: CASSMTSFGYEQYF.